This T cell receptor beta chain was captured in a study of CXCR3-negative and CXCR3-positive naive CD8 T cells. Overall study context: Collectively, the libraries yielded 130 million or so TRB reads in total, at about 1.5 +/- 0.3 million per library.

5' RACE that incorporated UMI labels was used to prepare the TRB cDNA libraries. No DNA is given; TCRdb re-called the 5' RACE reads and lists each CDR3 protein once. In total, the table holds over 100,000 distinct CDR3 sequences. Overall study findings and caveats: Whereas both naive subsets had comparably high diversity, memory CD8+ cells had much lower diversity. CXCR3-negative and CXCR3-positive naive cells shared comparable TRBV-TRBJ usage, but memory cells did not.

This CDR3 contains 19 residues. The V gene's germline CDR1 is WSHSY and CDR2 SAAADI. Considering frequency, this clonotype is medium-sized. Antigen specificity is unknown. Naive CD8+ T cells had a CD45RO-CCR7+CD27+CD95- phenotype. J is TRBJ2-1 and V is TRBV10-2; absent DNA, TCRdb's TRBD1 call cannot be checked. The receptor's source is a human donor in good health. Some clones in this sample may be carry-over from other donors' samples. The sample taken for sequencing was naive CXCR3- CD8+ T cells from blood. The subset denotes: CD45RO-CCR7+CD27+CD95- naive CD8+ T cells lacking CXCR3 (TNR3-). The CDR3 spells CASSGSPTSGTNHGRGQFF.